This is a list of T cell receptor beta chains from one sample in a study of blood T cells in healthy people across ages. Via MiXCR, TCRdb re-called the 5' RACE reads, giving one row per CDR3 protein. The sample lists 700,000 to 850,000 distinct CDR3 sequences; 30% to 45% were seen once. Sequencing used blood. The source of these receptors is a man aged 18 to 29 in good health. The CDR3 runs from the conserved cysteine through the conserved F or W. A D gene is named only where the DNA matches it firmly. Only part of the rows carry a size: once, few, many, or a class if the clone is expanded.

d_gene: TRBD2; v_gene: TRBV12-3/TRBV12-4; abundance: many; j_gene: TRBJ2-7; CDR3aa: CASSLSSGAYEQYF; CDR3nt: TGTGCCAGCAGTTTGAGTAGCGGGGCATACGAGCAGTACTTC
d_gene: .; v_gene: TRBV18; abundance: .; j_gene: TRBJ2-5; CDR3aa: CASSPYGNEQYF; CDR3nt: TGTGCCAGCTCACCATATGGAAATGAGCAGTACTTC
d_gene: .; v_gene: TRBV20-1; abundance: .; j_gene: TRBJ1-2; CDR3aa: CSARSVYYDYTF; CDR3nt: TGCAGTGCTAGATCGGTCTACTATGACTACACCTTC
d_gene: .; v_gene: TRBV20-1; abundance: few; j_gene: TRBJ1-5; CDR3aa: CSARRGGDNQPQHF; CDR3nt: TGCAGTGCTAGGCGCGGGGGGGATAATCAGCCCCAGCATTTT
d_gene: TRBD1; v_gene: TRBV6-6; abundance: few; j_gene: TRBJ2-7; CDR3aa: CASTDTQGVFYEQYF; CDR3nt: TGTGCCAGCACCGATACACAGGGGGTTTTTTACGAGCAGTACTTC
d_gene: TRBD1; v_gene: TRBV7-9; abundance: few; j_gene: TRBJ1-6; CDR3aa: CASSRDSYNSPLHF; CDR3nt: TGTGCCAGCAGCCGGGACAGTTATAATTCACCCCTCCACTTT
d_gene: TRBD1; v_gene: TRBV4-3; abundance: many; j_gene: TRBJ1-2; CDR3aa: CASSQVTGGHGYTF; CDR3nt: TGCGCCAGCAGCCAGGTTACAGGGGGCCATGGCTACACCTTC
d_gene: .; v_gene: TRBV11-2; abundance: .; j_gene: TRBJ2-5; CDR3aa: CASSLDRSTGAETQYF; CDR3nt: TGTGCCAGCAGCTTAGATCGGTCCACCGGTGCGGAGACCCAGTACTTC
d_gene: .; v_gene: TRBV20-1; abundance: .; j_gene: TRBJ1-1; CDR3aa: CSARVPAEAFF; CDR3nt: TGCAGTGCTAGAGTGCCAGCTGAAGCTTTCTTT
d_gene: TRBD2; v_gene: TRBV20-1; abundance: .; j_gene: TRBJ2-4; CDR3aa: CSARGGGGAVAKNIQYF; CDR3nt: TGCAGTGCTAGAGGGGGGGGAGGTGCGGTGGCCAAAAACATTCAGTACTTC
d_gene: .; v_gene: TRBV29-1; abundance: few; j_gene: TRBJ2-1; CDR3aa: CSVRAGLTVTKSYNEQFF; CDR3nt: TGCAGCGTTCGGGCCGGACTGACAGTTACAAAGAGTTACAATGAGCAGTTCTTC
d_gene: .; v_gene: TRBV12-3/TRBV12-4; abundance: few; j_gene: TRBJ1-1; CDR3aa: CASSWTLGMNTEAFF; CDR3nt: TGTGCCAGCAGCTGGACTTTAGGGATGAACACTGAAGCTTTCTTT
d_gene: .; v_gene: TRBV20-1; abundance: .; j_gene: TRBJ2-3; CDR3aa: CSASPPRFSTDTQYF; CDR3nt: TGCAGTGCTAGTCCCCCTAGATTTAGCACAGATACGCAGTATTTT
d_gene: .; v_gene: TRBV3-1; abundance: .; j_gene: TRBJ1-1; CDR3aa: CASSQVGATEAFF; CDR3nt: TGTGCCAGCAGCCAAGTGGGGGCCACTGAAGCTTTCTTT
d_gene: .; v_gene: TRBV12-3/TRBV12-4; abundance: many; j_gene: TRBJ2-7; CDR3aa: CASSLAATSGEQYF; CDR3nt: TGTGCCAGCAGTTTAGCAGCTACTTCGGGAGAGCAGTACTTC
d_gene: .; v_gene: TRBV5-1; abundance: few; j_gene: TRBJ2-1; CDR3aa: CASSLGLDFYPNNEQFF; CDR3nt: TGCGCCAGCAGCTTGGGATTAGATTTCTACCCAAACAATGAGCAGTTCTTC
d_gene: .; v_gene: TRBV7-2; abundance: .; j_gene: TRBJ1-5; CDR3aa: CASSINSNQPQHF; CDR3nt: TGTGCCAGCAGCATTAATAGCAATCAGCCCCAGCATTTT
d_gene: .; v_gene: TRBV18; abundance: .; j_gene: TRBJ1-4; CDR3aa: CASPPGSDNEKLFF; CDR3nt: TGTGCCAGCCCACCGGGGTCCGATAATGAAAAACTGTTTTTT
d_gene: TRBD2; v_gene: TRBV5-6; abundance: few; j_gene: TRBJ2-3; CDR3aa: CASSSAGGIGTDTQYF; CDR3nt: TGTGCCAGCAGCTCCGCGGGGGGAATTGGCACAGATACGCAGTATTTT
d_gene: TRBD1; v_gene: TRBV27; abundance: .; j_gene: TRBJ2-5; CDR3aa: CASMSGTGNETQYF; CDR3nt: TGTGCCAGCATGAGTGGGACAGGGAATGAGACCCAGTACTTC
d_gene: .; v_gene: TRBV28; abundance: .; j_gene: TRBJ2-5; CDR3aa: CASSFPGKRETQYF; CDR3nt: TGTGCCAGCAGTTTTCCGGGCAAGAGGGAGACCCAGTACTTC
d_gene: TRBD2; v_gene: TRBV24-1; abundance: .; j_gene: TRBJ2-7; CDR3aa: CATSEGTNEQYF; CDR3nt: TGTGCCACCAGTGAGGGGACTAATGAGCAGTACTTC
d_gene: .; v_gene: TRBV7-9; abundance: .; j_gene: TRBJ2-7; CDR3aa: CASSPVSQHSYEQYF; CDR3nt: TGTGCCAGCAGCCCGGTATCACAACACTCCTACGAGCAGTACTTC
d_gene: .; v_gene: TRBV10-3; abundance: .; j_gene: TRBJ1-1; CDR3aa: CAISERQIEAFF; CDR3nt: TGTGCCATCAGTGAGAGGCAGATTGAAGCTTTCTTT